The next 18 T cell receptor beta chains were all read from a single sample in a study of breast tumors, draining lymph nodes, adjacent tissues. Via MiXCR, TCRdb re-called the multiplex PCR reads, giving one row per CDR3 protein. The sample lists over 15,000 distinct CDR3 sequences, around 50% occurring once. The sample was tumor-adjacent breast tissue. The receptors here all came from a female donor with breast cancer. Some clones in this sample may be carry-over from other donors' samples.

By sample share, this clonotype is medium-sized (0.01 to 0.1%). The chain is built from TRBV20-1 and TRBJ2-5, with 8 positions matching TRBD2. Trimming at V came to 5 bases and at J to 4 bases, leaving 9 bases not matched to a gene. CDR3 length: 14 amino acids. Germline loops: CDR1 DFQATT, CDR2 SNEGSKA (reference sequence). The CDR3 loop reads CSALSGSGGETQYF. For the CDR3, the DNA is TGCAGTGCTTTGAGCGGGAGCGGCGGAGAGACCCAGTACTTC.

V usage is TRBV4-3 and J usage is TRBJ2-6; D is ambiguous. Trimming stripped 0 bases from V and 0 bases from J, with 3 bases between. Germline values: CDR1 LGHNA, CDR2 YSLEER. The CDR3 contains 15 residues. Written as DNA, the CDR3 is TGCGCCAGCAGCCAAGATTTCTCTGGGGCCAACGTCCTGACTTTC. Encoded protein: CASSQDFSGANVLTF.

The sample holds many counts of this clonotype. The chain's CDR3 is CASSEDMDNQPQHF. The CDR3 DNA sequence: TGTGCCAGCAGTGAAGACATGGACAATCAGCCCCAGCATTTT. V gene TRBV6-2 or TRBV6-3 combines with J gene TRBJ1-5; D is ambiguous. This CDR3 has 14 residues. In germline, CDR1 is MNHEY, CDR2 SVGEGT. Between the trimmed V and J ends, which lost 5 bases and 3 bases, there was a span of 11 bases.

The chain links TRBV20-1 to TRBJ2-3; D not certain. V was pared by 4 bases and J by 1 base, with 6 bases between. Germline V gives CDR1 DFQATT, CDR2 SNEGSKA (reference sequence). This CDR3 is 12 amino acids long. DNA for the CDR3: TGCAGTGCTACATCCCGCACAGATACGCAGTATTTT. Protein product: CSATSRTDTQYF.

This chain uses TRBV7-3 with TRBJ2-3; TRBD2 matches 8 bases. CDR3 length: 16 amino acids. Looked up from germline, CDR1 is SGHTA and CDR2 is FQGTGA. Trimming took 2 bases from V and 1 from J; bases not matched to a gene: 5. CDR3 sequence: CASSLAGGSRTDTQYF. The CDR3 DNA follows: TGTGCCAGCAGCTTAGCGGGAGGATCCCGCACAGATACGCAGTATTTT.

This clonotype was detected many times. J is TRBJ2-3 and V is TRBV7-2; D is possibly TRBD1 (5 bases). Trimming stripped 5 bases from V and 0 bases from J, with 9 bases between. This CDR3 has 14 residues. Germline V gene lookup returns CDR1 SGHTA and CDR2 FQGNSA. CDR3 in DNA: TGTGCCAGCAGCCAAGGACACAGCACAGATACGCAGTATTTT. Translated, it gives CASSQGHSTDTQYF.

This chain connects TRBV7-2 to TRBJ2-3; D is tentatively TRBD1 or TRBD2 (5 bases each). Trimming left V 4 bases short and J 5 bases short, with 19 bases between. CDR1 is SGHTA and CDR2 is FQGNSA in the germline V gene. CDR3 length: 16 residues. The CDR3 loop is CASSSILGVLGDTQYF. The CDR3 DNA follows: TGTGCCAGCAGCTCCATCCTGGGGGTACTAGGAGATACGCAGTATTTT.

This clonotype was counted between two and nine times. V and J are TRBV7-2 and TRBJ2-1; weak D call: TRBD1 (6 bases). This CDR3 is 16 amino acids long. CDR1 SGHTA and CDR2 FQGNSA come from the germline V gene. V shed 0 bases and J shed 0 bases, with 9 bases lying between them. The DNA for the CDR3 is TGTGCCAGCAGCTTAGCGGGGGCCCTCTCCTACAATGAGCAGTTCTTC. This translates into CASSLAGALSYNEQFF.

As regards this clonotype: Compared with germline, one end of the junction differs, possibly owing to a read error. This CDR3 reads CASSQLNQPQHF. In DNA form, the CDR3 reads TGCGCCAGCAGCCAACTGAACCAGCCCCAGCATTTT. V usage is TRBV3-1 and J usage is TRBJ1-5, with D hard to call. CDR3 length equals 12 residues. Germline CDR1 is LGHDT and CDR2 is YNNKEL (reference sequence).

Ten or more counts support this clonotype. CDR3 DNA sequence: TGTGCCAGCAGCCGAGCGAATGAGCAGTTCTTC. This encodes CASSRANEQFF. V and J are TRBV6-5 and TRBJ2-1; no clear D. The CDR3 extends over 11 amino acids. Trimming removed 6 bases at V and 7 bases at J, with 7 bases between. Germline lookup yields CDR1 MNHEY and CDR2 SVGAGI.

The sample holds many counts of this clonotype. The chain uses TRBV12-3 or TRBV12-4 and TRBJ1-4; D not resolved. Trimming pared 2 bases from V and 9 bases from J, leaving 7 bases between. The CDR3 runs 12 residues. The CDR3: CASSLNSQKLFF. The DNA for the CDR3 is TGTGCCAGCAGTTTAAACAGTCAAAAACTGTTTTTT.

The V and J genes are TRBV6-5 and TRBJ1-1, with D possibly being TRBD1 (6 bases). The germline V gene encodes CDR1 MNHEY and CDR2 SVGAGI. Trimming left V 8 bases short and J 1 base short, with 11 bases between. This CDR3 contains 13 residues. The CDR3 DNA is TGTGCCAGCGGAAGGGGGGGGAACACTGAAGCTTTCTTT. Translation: CASGRGGNTEAFF.

Worth noting for this clonotype: The junction shows a germline mismatch at one end, possibly a read error. V is TRBV9 and J is TRBJ2-2, with 8 nucleotides matching TRBD1. The germline V gene encodes CDR1 SGDLS and CDR2 YYNGEE. CDR3 length: 15 amino acids. DNA of the CDR3: TGTGCCAGCCGCGAATCAGGGGGCCACGGCGGGGAGCGGTTTTTT. This codes for CASRESGGHGGERFF.

The CDR3 loop reads CSASSGQAAGQGAKELTYEQYF. The CDR3 DNA reads TGCAGTGCCTCCTCCGGCCAGGCGGCGGGACAGGGGGCTAAGGAGCTTACCTACGAGCAGTACTTC. This rearrangement joins TRBV20-1 to TRBJ2-7; 12 positions agree with TRBD1. In germline, CDR1 is DFQATT, CDR2 SNEGSKA (reference sequence). J lost 2 bases, V lost 6 bases, and 29 bases had no gene match. This CDR3 has 22 residues.

This clonotype is judged medium-sized. The V gene is TRBV7-9, the J gene TRBJ1-3; the match to TRBD1 covers 7 bases. Germline trimming cut 1 base from V and 5 bases from J; bases unmatched to any gene: 2. Germline CDR1 SEHNR, CDR2 FQNEAQ (reference sequence). This CDR3 is built from 14 residues. The CDR3 sequence is CASSLGQGRNTIYF. The CDR3 DNA is TGTGCCAGCAGCTTAGGACAGGGAAGAAACACCATATATTTT.

Remarks on this clonotype: The CDR3 does not end in the conserved phenylalanine or tryptophan, so this is likely a read error. No DNA is shown, since the ends of the CDR3 on it are uncertain; the CDR3 is the one TCRdb lists. This chain connects TRBV4-3 to TRBJ2-7; TRBD2, the table's D call, lacks a check against the DNA. The germline gives CDR1 LGHNA, CDR2 YSLEER. The CDR3 totals 19 residues, both ends included. CDR3 amino acids: CASSHLSGTSIREQYFGPG.

The rearrangement joins TRBV29-1 to TRBJ2-7, with 12 bases matching TRBD2. CDR3 length: 18 residues. Germline trimming cut 8 bases from V and 2 bases from J; bases unmatched to any gene: 19. Germline V lookup: CDR1 SQVTM, CDR2 ANQGSEA. The chain's CDR3 is CSSKGLAGGPYTTYEQYF. In nucleotides, the CDR3 is TGCAGCTCCAAAGGGCTAGCGGGAGGGCCATACACCACCTACGAGCAGTACTTC.

The V gene is TRBV6-6, the J gene TRBJ2-7; D gene uncertain. Germline CDR1 is MNHNY and CDR2 is SVGAGI (reference sequence). The CDR3 totals 13 residues. Between the trimmed V and J ends, which lost 5 bases and 2 bases, there was a span of 10 bases. The CDR3 sequence: CASSEEHPYEQYF. The CDR3 nucleotides are TGTGCCAGCAGTGAAGAACATCCCTACGAGCAGTACTTC.